These T cell receptor beta chains were read from a single sample in a study of shared clonotypes between healthy human individuals. The data were produced by immunoSEQ multiplex PCR, yet TCRdb's version contains in-frame clones alone and is incomplete. This sample yields about 640,000 clones, of which less than 80% are seen a single time; 1.8% belongs to the top ten. Sequencing was done on a sample of memory CD4+ T cells sorted from blood. The origin of the receptors is a woman in her 30s in good health. The CDR3 runs from the conserved cysteine through the conserved F or W. D genes are given only for firm matches. Not all rows give a size; the values are once, few, many and, for expanded clones, a class.

>TRBJ2-2|TRBD1|TRBV2|15|.
TGTGCCAGCAGTGGTGAAGGGACAGGGGTGGAGGAGCTGTTTTTT
CASSGEGTGVEELFF
>TRBJ2-3|TRBD2|TRBV18|16|.
TGTGCCAGCTCACCCTCCACTAGCGGGAGTGCAGATACGCAGTATTTT
CASSPSTSGSADTQYF
>TRBJ2-1|TRBD2|TRBV6-5|13|.
TGTGCCAGCAGTGACCGACTAGCGGGAGGGCAGTTCTTC
CASSDRLAGGQFF
>TRBJ2-5|.|TRBV6-1|17|.
TGTGCCAGCAGTGAAGCGCCTGCGGGCAACCGGCGGGAGACCCAGTACTTC
CASSEAPAGNRRETQYF
>TRBJ2-1|.|TRBV9|13|.
TGTGCCAGCAGCCTAACGACCTACAATGAGCAGTTCTTC
CASSLTTYNEQFF
>TRBJ2-4|.|TRBV7-2|16|few
TGTGCCAGCAGCCTAAACGCTGTTGTCTTGGGAAACATTCAGTACTTC
CASSLNAVVLGNIQYF
>TRBJ2-1|TRBD2|TRBV2|15|.
TGTGCCAGCTCTCTGACTAGCGGGTCCTACAATGAGCAGTTCTTC
CASSLTSGSYNEQFF
>TRBJ2-3|TRBD1|TRBV7-7|15|.
TGTGCCAGCAGTTGGACAGGGACTCCTTTAGATACGCAGTATTTT
CASSWTGTPLDTQYF
>TRBJ2-3|TRBD2|TRBV13|16|.
TGTGCCAGCAGCTCCCCCCTAGCGGGAGGGGCAGATACGCAGTATTTT
CASSSPLAGGADTQYF
>TRBJ2-1|.|TRBV19|15|.
TGTGCCAGTAGACTTTCCGGGAGCCTAGACAATGAGCGGTTCTTC
CASRLSGSLDNERFF
>TRBJ1-4|.|TRBV4-2|14|medium-sized
TGTGCCAGCAGCCACGGACGGGACGCTGAAAAACTGTTTTTT
CASSHGRDAEKLFF
>TRBJ2-7|TRBD2|TRBV7-2|14|.
TGTGCCAGCAGCTTGGGGGGAGGGGCTTACGAGCAGTACTTC
CASSLGGGAYEQYF
>TRBJ2-1|.|TRBV28|17|.
TGTGCCAGCAGTCCAATGACAGGTCTGAGCTCCTACAATGAGCAGTTCTTC
CASSPMTGLSSYNEQFF
>TRBJ1-4|.|TRBV5-1|15|once
TGCGCCAGCAGCTTGGATTCAAAACGAAGGGAAAAACTGTTTTTT
CASSLDSKRREKLFF
>TRBJ2-3|TRBD2|TRBV6-1|18|.
TGTGCCAGCAGTGTGGGAACCGTTGGGACTAGCGGAACAGATACGCAGTATTTT
CASSVGTVGTSGTDTQYF
>TRBJ2-1|TRBD2|TRBV5-1|12|.
TGCGCCAGCAGCGAACAGCGGGAGGAGCAGTTCTTC
CASSEQREEQFF
>TRBJ2-4|TRBD1|TRBV7-9|13|.
TGTGCCAGCGGCGGGACAGGGAAAAACATTCAGTACTTC
CASGGTGKNIQYF
>TRBJ1-5|.|TRBV5-1|15|once
TGCGCCAGCAGCTTGGAAGTCGGAGCAAATCAGCCCCAGCATTTT
CASSLEVGANQPQHF
>TRBJ1-2|.|TRBV5-1|12|.
TGCGCCAGCAGCCTAGACTCGGGAGGCTACACCTTC
CASSLDSGGYTF
>TRBJ2-7|.|TRBV19|13|.
TGTGCCAGTAGTATGGGGATGGAGGGCGAGCAGTACTTC
CASSMGMEGEQYF
>TRBJ2-2|.|TRBV6-5|15|.
TGTGCCAGCAGTCCACAGGGAGCGAACACCGGGGAGCTGTTTTTT
CASSPQGANTGELFF
>TRBJ1-3|.|TRBV10-3|15|.
TGTGCCATCAGTGAGGGGCAGAATTCTGGAAACACCATATATTTT
CAISEGQNSGNTIYF
>TRBJ2-7|.|TRBV10-1|14|few
TGCGCCAGCAGTGGACAGCTCAGCTCCTACGAGCAGTACTTC
CASSGQLSSYEQYF
>TRBJ2-1|TRBD2|TRBV19|14|.
TGTGCCAGTAACCCCGGGGGGAGGAGGTATGAGCAGTTCTTC
CASNPGGRRYEQFF
>TRBJ1-1|.|TRBV19|13|few
TGTGCCAGTAGTAGGGACTTGAACACTGAAGCTTTCTTT
CASSRDLNTEAFF
>TRBJ1-4|.|TRBV5-1|15|many
TGCGCCAGCAGGGAAACGACAGGAAATAATGAAAAACTGTTTTTT
CASRETTGNNEKLFF
>TRBJ2-7|.|TRBV20-1|11|.
TGCAGTGCTAGACCCTCCTACGAGCAGTACTTC
CSARPSYEQYF
>TRBJ2-2|TRBD1|TRBV10-1|14|.
TGCGCCAGCAGTGGGCAGGGGGTCACCGGGGAGCTGTTTTTT
CASSGQGVTGELFF
>TRBJ1-5|TRBD1|TRBV19|14|.
TGTGCCAGTAGTCCCGGACAGGGGAGTCAGCCCCAGCATTTT
CASSPGQGSQPQHF
>TRBJ1-3|.|TRBV9|15|.
TGTGCCAGCAGCTCCTCGGGGGATCCTGGAAACACCATATATTTT
CASSSSGDPGNTIYF
>TRBJ2-5|TRBD1|TRBV9|17|.
TGTGCCAGCAGCGCTTTTTCCGGGACAGGGACGCGAGAGACCCAGTACTTC
CASSAFSGTGTRETQYF
>TRBJ2-2|.|TRBV16|15|.
TGTGCCAGCAGCCAAGTGGGTACTACGACCGGGGAGCTGTTTTTT
CASSQVGTTTGELFF
>TRBJ2-5|TRBD2|TRBV7-8|15|.
TGTGCCAGCAGCGGGACTAGCGGGAGTCGGGAGACCCAGTACTTC
CASSGTSGSRETQYF
>TRBJ2-3|TRBD2|TRBV29-1|14|.
TGCAGCGTTGATGAGCGGGAGGCTCCAGATACGCAGTATTTT
CSVDEREAPDTQYF
>TRBJ2-1|TRBD1|TRBV5-1|15|.
TGCGCCAGCAGCCCCCGGGGACAGGGGTACAATGAGCAGTTCTTC
CASSPRGQGYNEQFF
>TRBJ1-1|.|TRBV5-1|15|few
TGCGCCAGCAGCTTATCAGTTGGTATGAACACTGAAGCTTTCTTT
CASSLSVGMNTEAFF
>TRBJ2-3|TRBD2|TRBV15|18|once
TGTGCCACCAGCAGAGCAACTCTGACTAGCGGGATCACAGATACGCAGTATTTT
CATSRATLTSGITDTQYF
>TRBJ1-1|TRBD1|TRBV14|15|.
TGTGCCAGCAGCCCAATAGACAGGGGAGGGACTGAAGCTTTCTTT
CASSPIDRGGTEAFF
>TRBJ2-7|TRBD2|TRBV10-3|12|once
TGTGCCATCACGGCTAGCGGGTACGAGCAGTACTTC
CAITASGYEQYF
>TRBJ1-2|.|TRBV27|14|.
TGTGCCAGCAGCCGAGAAGGGGACGGCTATGGCTACACCTTC
CASSREGDGYGYTF
>TRBJ2-5|.|TRBV7-9|16|.
TGTGCCAGCAGCCCAGGGGCGGCAGGGGTAGGGGAGACCCAGTACTTC
CASSPGAAGVGETQYF
>TRBJ1-3|.|TRBV7-2|17|few
TGTGCCAGCAGCTTAAATAGCGTGGGCAGCTCTGGAAACACCATATATTTT
CASSLNSVGSSGNTIYF
>TRBJ2-1|TRBD2|TRBV18|16|.
TGTGCCAGCTCACCAGAGGGACTAGCGGGACTCAATGAGCAGTTCTTC
CASSPEGLAGLNEQFF
>TRBJ1-5|.|TRBV5-1|15|.
TGCGCCAGCAGTTTGGCCGGGAGGCAGCAAGAGCCCCAGCATTTT
CASSLAGRQQEPQHF
>TRBJ1-5|TRBD1|TRBV29-1|13|.
TGCAGCGTTGCCGGGACAGACAATCAGCCCCAGCATTTT
CSVAGTDNQPQHF
>TRBJ1-4|.|TRBV28|12|.
TGTGCCAGCAGTCCTTTTAATGAAAAACTGTTTTTT
CASSPFNEKLFF
>TRBJ1-5|TRBD1|TRBV19|13|.
TGTGCCAGTTCCGGGACAGAGGATCAGCCCCAGCATTTT
CASSGTEDQPQHF
>TRBJ2-3|.|TRBV27|17|.
TGTGCCAGCAGCCGAAATCAGGGCTCCACTTTCACAGATACGCAGTATTTT
CASSRNQGSTFTDTQYF
>TRBJ1-3|TRBD1|TRBV6-1|14|many
TGTGCCAGCATCCAGGGGGCTGCGGGAAACACCATATATTTT
CASIQGAAGNTIYF
>TRBJ1-4|TRBD1|TRBV4-2|14|.
TGTGCCAGCAGGCCCGGGACAGAAAATGAAAAACTGTTTTTT
CASRPGTENEKLFF
>TRBJ2-2|TRBD2|TRBV5-1|16|.
TGCGCCAGCAGCCCCTTAGCGGGAGGAAACACCGGGGAGCTGTTTTTT
CASSPLAGGNTGELFF
>TRBJ2-3|.|TRBV18|12|few
TGTGCCAGCTCACCCGGGGGAGATACGCAGTATTTT
CASSPGGDTQYF
>TRBJ2-1|.|TRBV7-9|16|.
TGTGCCAGCAGCTTAGGCCTAGCGAACCCCTACAATGAGCAGTTCTTC
CASSLGLANPYNEQFF